Listed below are T cell receptor beta chains from one sample, sequenced in a study of human T cells and chemical hapten exposure. Using its own MiXCR run on the RACE reads, TCRdb lists one record per CDR3 protein. The repertoire has more than 80,000 distinct CDR3 sequences, 10% to 11% of them found once; the top ten carry roughly 3.7%. Specimen: whole blood, collected in connection with sensitization to the hapten diphenylcyclopropenone (DPC). The receptors were gathered from a woman aged 45-60 years with alopecia areata. Some clones in this sample may be carry-over from other donors' samples. Both conserved end residues are part of each CDR3. The order of the fields is clone size, V gene, J gene, D gene, CDR3 DNA, CDR3 protein. D genes are given only for firm matches. Size tells how often a clone was seen (once, few, many) or the class of an expanded clone, and some rows leave it out.

>many|TRBV20-1|TRBJ2-7|.
TGCAGTGCTAGACCTCGGGACTCGCCCTACGAGCAGTACTTC
CSARPRDSPYEQYF
>few|TRBV30|TRBJ1-5|.
TGTGCCTGGAGCCGGGACAACAATCAGCCCCAGCATTTT
CAWSRDNNQPQHF
>many|TRBV7-8|TRBJ1-1|.
TGTGCCAGCAGCTTAGGCCGGAACACTGAAGCTTTCTTT
CASSLGRNTEAFF
>.|TRBV7-8|TRBJ1-2|.
TGTGCCAGCAGTTCCCCGTTCCAGGGGAGTGGCTACACCTTC
CASSSPFQGSGYTF
>many|TRBV20-1|TRBJ1-6|TRBD1
TGCAGTGCTAGAGATTGGACAGGGCCCGCGGAACCCCTCCACTTT
CSARDWTGPAEPLHF
>many|TRBV11-3|TRBJ1-6|.
TGTGCCAGCAGCTTAAGACGGAGGACGGACAATTCACCCCTCCACTTT
CASSLRRRTDNSPLHF
>many|TRBV20-1|TRBJ2-1|.
TGCAGTGCTACTCCGGGGAATGAGCAGTTCTTC
CSATPGNEQFF
>few|TRBV7-9|TRBJ1-1|.
TGTGCCAGCAGCTTAGCGTCGGGACGGGAAATGAACACTGAAGCTTTCTTT
CASSLASGREMNTEAFF
>.|TRBV29-1|TRBJ2-7|TRBD2
TGCAGCGTTGGACTAGCGGGAGCGGGAAGCAACGAGCAGTACTTC
CSVGLAGAGSNEQYF
>many|TRBV7-8|TRBJ2-7|TRBD2
TGTGCCAGCAGCTTCATTACACCCCGGACTAGGGGCTCCTACGAGCAGTACTTC
CASSFITPRTRGSYEQYF
>.|TRBV28|TRBJ1-6|.
TGTGCCAGCAGTTTAAGAGGGGGAAATTCACCCCTCCACTTT
CASSLRGGNSPLHF
>.|TRBV29-1|TRBJ2-5|TRBD1
TGCAGCGTTGTTACAGGGGGTGGTGGAGAGACCCAGTACTTC
CSVVTGGGGETQYF
>many|TRBV20-1|TRBJ2-7|TRBD1
TGCAGTGCTGTACCCTGGGACAGTCCCTCCTACGAGCAGTACTTC
CSAVPWDSPSYEQYF
>many|TRBV11-3|TRBJ1-1|.
TGTGCCAGCAGCTTGGTCCAAGAGGCTTTCTTT
CASSLVQEAFF
>.|TRBV28|TRBJ1-4|.
TGTGCCAGCAGTTTGCTCTATGAAAAACTGTTTTTT
CASSLLYEKLFF
>many|TRBV6-6|TRBJ2-2|TRBD2
TGTGCCAGCGGTTCGGGACTAGCGGACTACACCGGGGAGCTGTTTTTT
CASGSGLADYTGELFF
>few|TRBV3-1|TRBJ2-4|TRBD2
TGTGCCAGCAGCACAGGGACTAGCGGGCTAGCCAAAAACATTCAGTACTTC
CASSTGTSGLAKNIQYF
>.|TRBV7-2|TRBJ1-5|TRBD1
TGTGCCAGCAGCCCCTGGACAGGGGTCGACAATCAGCCCCAGCATTTT
CASSPWTGVDNQPQHF
>many|TRBV20-1|TRBJ1-2|.
TGCAGTGCTAGAGACGAGGGGCATGGCTATGGCTACACCTTC
CSARDEGHGYGYTF
>many|TRBV6-2/TRBV6-3|TRBJ1-5|.
TGTGCCAGCGGATTTAGGGGCTTCAATCAGCCCCAGCATTTT
CASGFRGFNQPQHF
>many|TRBV12-3/TRBV12-4|TRBJ1-5|.
TGTGCCAGCAGTTTAGCAGGGCCTAATCAGCCCCAGCATTTT
CASSLAGPNQPQHF
>few|TRBV6-5|TRBJ1-5|.
TGTGCCAGCAGGCGGGACGGCAATCAGCCCCAGCATTTT
CASRRDGNQPQHF
>many|TRBV6-5|TRBJ1-2|.
TGTGCCAGCAGCCCCCCAAACTCCTATGGCTACACCTTC
CASSPPNSYGYTF
>.|TRBV3-1|TRBJ2-2|.
TGTGCCAGCAGACAAACTAGTCAGGGGGAGCTGTTTTTT
CASRQTSQGELFF
>many|TRBV27|TRBJ1-3|TRBD1
TGTGCCAGCAGTCTCGGACAGGGCCCTTACTCTGGAAACACCATATATTTT
CASSLGQGPYSGNTIYF
>.|TRBV28|TRBJ2-7|.
TGTGCCAGCAGCCCCCCGAACTTCGCCTACGAGCAGTACTTC
CASSPPNFAYEQYF
>many|TRBV20-1|TRBJ2-1|.
TGCAGTGCTCTAGGGACGGTGGGGTCCTACAATGAGCAGTTCTTC
CSALGTVGSYNEQFF
>many|TRBV5-1|TRBJ2-5|.
TGCGCCAGCAGCCGCGGGGCGGGGTGGCAAGAGACCCAGTACTTC
CASSRGAGWQETQYF
>few|TRBV6-6|TRBJ2-2|.
TGTGCCAGCAGTTCCTGGACCGGGAACACCGGGGAGCTGTTTTTT
CASSSWTGNTGELFF
>many|TRBV20-1|TRBJ2-1|TRBD1
TGCAGTGCTAGGATGGACAGGGGATCCTACAATGAGCAGTTCTTC
CSARMDRGSYNEQFF
>many|TRBV5-1|TRBJ2-5|TRBD2
TGCGCCAGCAGCTTGGGACTAGCGAGGGAGACCCAGTACTTC
CASSLGLARETQYF
>.|TRBV4-3|TRBJ2-7|TRBD2
TGCGCCAGCAGCCAAGACCTAGCGGATTCCTACGAGCAGTACTTC
CASSQDLADSYEQYF
>many|TRBV20-1|TRBJ1-5|TRBD1
TGCAGTGCTAGAACTGCGGGACAGGGGGCTAGCAATCAGCCCCAGCATTTT
CSARTAGQGASNQPQHF
>many|TRBV5-1|TRBJ2-7|TRBD2
TGCGCCAGCAGCACCCTAGGGACTAGCGAAAGCGAGCAGTACTTC
CASSTLGTSESEQYF
>few|TRBV5-5|TRBJ2-4|.
TGTGCCAGCAGCTTGGACAGAAACATTCAGTACTTC
CASSLDRNIQYF
>few|TRBV7-9|TRBJ1-3|.
TGTGCCAGCAGCCTCCTCCTGAGCTCTGGAAACACCATATATTTT
CASSLLLSSGNTIYF
>many|TRBV7-2|TRBJ2-3|TRBD1
TGTGCCAGCAGCGCACAGGGGGACACAGATACGCAGTATTTT
CASSAQGDTDTQYF
>few|TRBV29-1|TRBJ2-7|.
TGCAGCGTTGTGGAGAACGCCCGTTACGAGCAGTACTTC
CSVVENARYEQYF
>.|TRBV4-2|TRBJ2-6|.
TGTGCCAGCAGCCAAGATCTAGTAAACTCTGGGGCCAACGTCCTGACTTTC
CASSQDLVNSGANVLTF
>few|TRBV7-2|TRBJ2-7|.
TGTGCCAGCAGCTTAAGCAACGAGTACCACGAGCAGTACTTC
CASSLSNEYHEQYF
>few|TRBV14|TRBJ1-1|TRBD1
TGTGCCAGCAGCCATCGTGTCACAGGGGGCACTGAAGCTTTCTTT
CASSHRVTGGTEAFF